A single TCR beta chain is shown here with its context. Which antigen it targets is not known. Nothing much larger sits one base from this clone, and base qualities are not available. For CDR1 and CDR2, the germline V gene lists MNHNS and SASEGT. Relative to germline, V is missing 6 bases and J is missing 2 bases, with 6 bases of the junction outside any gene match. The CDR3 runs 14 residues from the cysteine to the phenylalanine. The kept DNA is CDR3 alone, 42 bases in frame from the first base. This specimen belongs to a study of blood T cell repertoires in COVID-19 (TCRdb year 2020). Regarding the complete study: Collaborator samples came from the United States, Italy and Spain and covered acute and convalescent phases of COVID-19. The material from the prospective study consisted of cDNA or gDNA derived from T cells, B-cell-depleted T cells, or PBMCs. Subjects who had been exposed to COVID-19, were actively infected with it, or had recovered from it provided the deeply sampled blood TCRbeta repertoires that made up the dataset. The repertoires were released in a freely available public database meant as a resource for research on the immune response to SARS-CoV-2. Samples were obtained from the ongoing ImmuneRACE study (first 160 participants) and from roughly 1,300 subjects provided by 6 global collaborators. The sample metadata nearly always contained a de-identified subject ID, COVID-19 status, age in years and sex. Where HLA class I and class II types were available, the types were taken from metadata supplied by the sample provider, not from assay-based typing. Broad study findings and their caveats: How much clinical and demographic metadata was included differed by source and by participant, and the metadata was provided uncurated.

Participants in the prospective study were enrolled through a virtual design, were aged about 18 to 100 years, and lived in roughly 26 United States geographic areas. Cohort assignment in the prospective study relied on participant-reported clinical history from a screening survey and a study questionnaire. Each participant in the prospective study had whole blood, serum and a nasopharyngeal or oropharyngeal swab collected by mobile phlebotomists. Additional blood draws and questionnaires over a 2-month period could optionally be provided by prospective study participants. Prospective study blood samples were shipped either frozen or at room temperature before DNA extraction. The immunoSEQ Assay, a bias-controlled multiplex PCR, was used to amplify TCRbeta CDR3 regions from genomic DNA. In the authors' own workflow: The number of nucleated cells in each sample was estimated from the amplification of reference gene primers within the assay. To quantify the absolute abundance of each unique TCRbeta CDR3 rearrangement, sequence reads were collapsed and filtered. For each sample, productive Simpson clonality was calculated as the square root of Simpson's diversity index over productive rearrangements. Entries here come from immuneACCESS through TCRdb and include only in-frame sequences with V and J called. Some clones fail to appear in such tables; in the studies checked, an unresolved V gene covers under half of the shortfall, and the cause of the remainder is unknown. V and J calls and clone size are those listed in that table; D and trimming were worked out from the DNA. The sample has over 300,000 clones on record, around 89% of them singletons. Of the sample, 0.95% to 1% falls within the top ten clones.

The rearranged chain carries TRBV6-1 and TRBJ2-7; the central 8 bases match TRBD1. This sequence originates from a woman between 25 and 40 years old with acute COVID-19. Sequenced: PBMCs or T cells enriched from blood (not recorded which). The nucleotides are TGTGCCAGCAGCCGACAGGGGCCGACCTACGAGCAGTACTTC. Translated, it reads CASSRQGPTYEQYF.